This T cell receptor beta chain originates from a study of T cells in Graves' hyperthyroidism and ophthalmopathy. Per germline, CDR1 MNHNS and CDR2 SASEGT. The CDR3 runs 16 residues. V lost 4 bases, J lost 7 bases, and 10 bases stayed unmatched. This clonotype was recorded at least ten times. Regions amplified from RNA transcripts were the TCR beta CDR3 regions. The TCR CDR3 first-round RT-PCR relied on the HTBI primer set. TCRdb redid the calling of the multiplex PCR reads with MiXCR, one entry per CDR3 protein. The data hold 250,000 to 300,000 distinct CDR3 sequences, with roughly 13% observed a single time.

V usage is TRBV6-1 and J usage is TRBJ1-5; TRBD1 aligns across 10 bases. The sample comprised blood. This receptor was obtained from a woman aged 40 to 50 with Graves' hyperthyroidism. The CDR3 coding sequence is TGTGCCAGCAGTGGACAGGGGGCAGGGGTTGGACAGCCCCAGCATTTT. It codes for CASSGQGAGVGQPQHF.